This entry lists 25 T cell receptor beta chains sequenced from one sample in a study of cytomegalovirus exposure and HLA in healthy donors. The study ran its PCR with 60 Vbeta and 13 Jbeta primers. Sequencing was performed with immunoSEQ multiplex PCR; in TCRdb, only in-frame clones are kept and a portion is missing. Of roughly 130,000 clones in the sample, 80% were seen once. The sample consisted of PBMCs. The receptors were gathered from a young man in good health and CMV-seronegative.

The count of this clone is one. CDR3 in amino acids: CAVHDRGSGNTIYF. The CDR3 DNA reads TGTGCCGTGCACGACAGGGGGTCCGGAAACACCATATATTTT. The V call is TRBV6-6, the J call TRBJ1-3; TRBD1 aligns across 9 bases. J was trimmed by 4 bases and V by 11 bases; bases with no gene match: 9. The CDR3 contains 14 residues. The germline gives CDR1 MNHNY, CDR2 SVGAGI (reference sequence).

V gene TRBV5-6 combines with J gene TRBJ1-1; weak D call: TRBD1 (5 bases). Germline-derived CDR1 and CDR2 are SGHDT and YYEEEE. The CDR3 runs 15 residues. The V and J ends lost 3 bases and 1 base respectively, with 13 bases between them. DNA for the CDR3: TGTGCCAGCAGCTCCTTGGGTAGGGGGAACACTGAAGCTTTCTTT. Translating it yields CASSSLGRGNTEAFF. Drawing the rest from reference TRBV5-6 and TRBJ1-1, the complete variable domain is DAGVTQSPTHLIKTRGQQVTLRCSPKSGHDTVSWYQQALGQGPQFIFQYYEEEERQRGNFPDRFSGHQFPNYSSELNVNALLLGDSALYLCASSSLGRGNTEAFFGQGTRLTVV.

The chain links TRBV6-5 to TRBJ1-2; D gene uncertain. The CDR3 spans 13 residues. Trimming removed 5 bases from V and 2 bases from J, with 9 bases in between. CDR1 is MNHEY and CDR2 is SVGAGI in the germline V gene. CDR3 residues: CASSPDNNYGYTF. The CDR3 DNA reads as TGTGCCAGCAGTCCCGACAACAACTATGGCTACACCTTC.

The chain has TRBV5-1 and TRBJ1-2, with D unclear. CDR1 and CDR2 (germline): SGHRS, YFSETQ. The CDR3 loop spans 13 amino acids. Trimming took off 3 bases at V and 7 bases at J, with 13 bases between the two ends. The CDR3 sequence: CASSSRGDGGYTF. The CDR3 coding sequence is TGCGCCAGCAGCTCCCGGGGTGATGGTGGCTACACCTTC.

CDR3 coding DNA: TGTGCCAGCAGGACTAGCAACTACGAGCAGTACTTC. Encoded protein: CASRTSNYEQYF. The V and J genes are TRBV6-5 and TRBJ2-7; 7 bases agree with TRBD2. V shed 6 bases, J shed 3 bases, and the junction held 2 bases outside the gene matches. Germline V lookup: CDR1 MNHEY, CDR2 SVGAGI. The CDR3 length is 12 residues.

This chain links TRBV7-8 with TRBJ1-1, with D hard to call. Looked up from germline, CDR1 is SGHVS and CDR2 is FQNEAQ. With 7 bases removed from V and 2 bases from J, the gap between germline ends came to 14 bases. The CDR3 extends over 14 amino acids. CDR3 loop: CASKPGRVNTEAFF. CDR3 sequence (DNA): TGTGCCAGCAAACCCGGGAGGGTTAACACTGAAGCTTTCTTT. The full variable domain, its missing parts supplied by reference TRBV7-8 and TRBJ1-1, is GAGVSQSPRYKVAKRGQDVALRCDPISGHVSLFWYQQALGQGPEFLTYFQNEAQLDKSGLPSDRFFAERPEGSVSTLKIQRTQQEDSAVYLCASKPGRVNTEAFFGQGTRLTVV.

The chain carries TRBV2 and TRBJ2-5, with TRBD2 identical over 7 bases. Germline V lookup: CDR1 SNHLY, CDR2 FYNNEI. Trimming took 2 bases from V and 4 from J; bases not matched to a gene: 10. The CDR3 contains 16 residues. This chain's CDR3 is CASSEFLADGSETQYF. In DNA form, the CDR3 reads TGTGCCAGCAGTGAATTTCTAGCGGACGGATCAGAGACCCAGTACTTC.

The chain has TRBV2 and TRBJ1-2, with a possible D match to TRBD1 (5 bases). Germline lookup yields CDR1 SNHLY and CDR2 FYNNEI. The CDR3 extends over 16 amino acids. With 5 bases removed from V and 0 bases from J, the gap between germline ends came to 16 bases. CDR3 DNA: TGTGCCAGCAGTCCCTGGGGGGATGTAGCTAACTATGGCTACACCTTC. It specifies CASSPWGDVANYGYTF.

Here the CDR3 reads CASEGRGSNEQYF. The CDR3 nucleotides are TGTGCCAGCGAAGGCAGGGGGTCTAACGAGCAGTACTTC. The gene calls are TRBV6-1 and TRBJ2-7; 7 nucleotides align to TRBD1. The germline gives CDR1 MNHNS, CDR2 SASEGT. V shed 8 bases and J 5 bases; nucleotides not matched to a gene: 9. The CDR3 extends over 13 amino acids.

Note on this clone: At one of its ends the junction is not consistent with the germline gene, which may arise from a read error. The J gene is TRBJ2-5, the V gene TRBV6-6, with 7 bases fitting TRBD2. CDR1 and CDR2 (germline): MNHNY, SVGAGI (reference sequence). CDR3 length equals 12 residues. The CDR3 reads CASSLSPGTTNF. CDR3 bases: TGTGCCAGCAGTCTATCCCCCGGGACTACTAACTTC.

V gene TRBV28 combines with J gene TRBJ2-5, with D tentatively TRBD2 (6 bases). Trimming cost V 6 bases and J 1 base, with 12 bases left between them. Germline loops: CDR1 MDHEN, CDR2 SYDVKM. The CDR3 contains 14 residues. DNA for the CDR3: TGTGCCAGCAGAGTGGCGGGGTTCCAAGAGACCCAGTACTTC. This codes for CASRVAGFQETQYF.

The CDR3 DNA reads TGTGCCAGCAGGGACCGAGGACACCTCTCACCCCTCCACTTT. Amino acids: CASRDRGHLSPLHF. This chain joins TRBV7-9 and TRBJ1-6, with D maybe TRBD1 (5 bases). Germline CDR1 is SEHNR and CDR2 is FQNEAQ (reference sequence). V was clipped by 6 bases and J by 10 bases, with 16 bases between them. This CDR3 region has 14 residues.

The chain combines TRBV20-1 with TRBJ1-2, with D possibly matching TRBD1 (5 bases). CDR1 and CDR2 (germline): DFQATT, SNEGSKA (reference sequence). The CDR3 runs to 11 residues. DNA of the CDR3: TGCACCCCCGCACCTAGGGGTGGCTACACCTTC. Translated, it gives CTPAPRGGYTF.

The J gene is TRBJ1-1, the V gene TRBV4-1; the match to TRBD1 covers 7 bases. Germline V gene lookup returns CDR1 MGHRA and CDR2 YSYEKL. The CDR3 consists of 15 residues. The J segment lost 3 bases and the V segment lost 3 bases, leaving 7 bases of the junction unmatched. The DNA for the CDR3 is TGCGCCAGCAGCCAGGGCTGGGACAGTCACACTGAAGCTTTCTTT. It translates to CASSQGWDSHTEAFF.

The table lists this clone with a count of one. V gene TRBV12-5 combines with J gene TRBJ1-2, with TRBD1 matching 7 bases. Per germline, CDR1 LGHNT and CDR2 FRNRAP. The CDR3 is made up of 13 amino acids. V was pared by 1 base and J by 7 bases, with 3 bases of the junction left unmatched. The CDR3 region is CASGLGAGGGYTF. DNA of the CDR3: TGTGCTAGTGGTTTGGGGGCAGGGGGTGGCTACACCTTC.

This clone was seen a few times. The chain recombines TRBV27 with TRBJ1-1, with 11 nucleotides matching TRBD1. The V gene's germline CDR1 is MNHEY and CDR2 SMNVEV (reference sequence). Trimming at V came to 3 bases and at J to 0 bases, leaving 6 bases not matched to a gene. The CDR3 has 17 amino acids. The CDR3 coding sequence is TGTGCCAGCAGTTTCTCAAGGACAGGGGGCATGAACACTGAAGCTTTCTTT. This translates into CASSFSRTGGMNTEAFF.

This rearrangement joins TRBV5-1 to TRBJ2-7; 8 bases map to TRBD2. The CDR3 runs 14 residues. Germline V CDR1 and CDR2: SGHRS, YFSETQ. Trimming took 2 bases from V and 0 from J; bases not matched to a gene: 1. CDR3 coding DNA: TGCGCCAGCAGCTTTAGCGGGAACTCCTACGAGCAGTACTTC. It specifies CASSFSGNSYEQYF.

The V and J genes are TRBV11-2 and TRBJ2-1; the D is unclear. The germline V gene has CDR1 SGHAT and CDR2 FQNNGV. The V end lost 6 bases, the J end lost 0 bases, and 15 bases lay between the germline ends. This CDR3 region has 16 residues. CDR3 residues: CASSPIRSLSYNEQFF. As DNA, the CDR3 is TGTGCCAGCAGTCCAATAAGGAGCCTCTCCTACAATGAGCAGTTCTTC.

The chain employs TRBV5-6 and TRBJ1-6; TRBD1 matches at 7 bases. The length of the CDR3 is 16 residues. Germline CDR1 and CDR2: SGHDT and YYEEEE. The trim removed 4 bases at V and 10 bases at J, leaving 14 bases unmatched. The chain's CDR3 is CASSVLQGPRQSPLHF. DNA of the CDR3: TGTGCCAGCAGCGTACTACAGGGGCCACGGCAGTCACCCCTCCACTTT.

This clone was observed a single time. CDR3 loop: CASSEAVSFYGYTF. DNA of the CDR3: TGTGCCAGCAGTGAAGCAGTCAGTTTTTATGGCTACACCTTC. The V and J genes are TRBV2 and TRBJ1-2, with D hard to call. V was pared by 0 bases and J by 5 bases, with 10 bases between. The V gene's germline CDR1 is SNHLY and CDR2 FYNNEI. The CDR3 has 14 residues.

The chain couples TRBV19 to TRBJ1-4; TRBD1 aligns across 7 bases. From germline, CDR1 is LNHDA and CDR2 SQIVND (reference sequence). Trimming cost V 5 bases and J 2 bases; bases outside gene matches: 5. The CDR3 is 15 amino acids. The CDR3 DNA is TGTGCCAGTAGTCCTCGACAGGGTACTAATGAAAAACTGTTTTTT. Residues: CASSPRQGTNEKLFF.

This clone was observed a few times. The rearrangement links TRBV28 to TRBJ1-2, with D possibly matching TRBD1 (6 bases). CDR1 and CDR2 (germline): MDHEN, SYDVKM. CDR3 size: 13 residues. V gave up 8 bases and J gave up 2 bases, with 12 bases separating them. For the CDR3, the DNA is TGTGCCAGCGAAACAGGGCTGAACTATGGCTACACCTTC. As protein: CASETGLNYGYTF.

The chain couples TRBV7-9 to TRBJ2-1; TRBD1 matches at 8 bases. Germline V gene lookup returns CDR1 SEHNR and CDR2 FQNEAQ (reference sequence). This CDR3 contains 16 residues. With 6 bases clipped from V and 3 bases from J, the junction kept 10 bases outside the gene matches. The CDR3 DNA reads TGTGCCAGCAGTTCCCCGGGACAGGAGATCTACAATGAGCAGTTCTTC. Translated, it gives CASSSPGQEIYNEQFF.

This clone has only a few counts. J is TRBJ2-5 and V is TRBV5-1, with 7 nucleotides matching TRBD1. The germline gives CDR1 SGHRS, CDR2 YFSETQ. V dropped 7 bases and J dropped 5; count of bases not matched to a gene: 8. The CDR3 extends over 13 amino acids. CDR3 region: CASSATGEETQYF. The CDR3 DNA follows: TGCGCCAGCTCAGCCACAGGGGAGGAGACCCAGTACTTC.

The chain has TRBV28 and TRBJ1-2, with D possibly TRBD1 on 5 matching bases. The CDR3 has 13 residues. CDR1 MDHEN and CDR2 SYDVKM come from the germline V gene. V lost 6 bases and J 0 bases, leaving 8 bases between the germline ends. CDR3: CASRDITNYGYTF. CDR3 bases: TGTGCCAGCAGGGACATAACTAACTATGGCTACACCTTC.